Listed below are T cell receptor beta chains from one sample, sequenced in a study of shared clonotypes between healthy human individuals. This table comes from immunoSEQ multiplex PCR, and its TCRdb copy is limited to in-frame clones, with some not included. The profile shows over a million clones, about 84% of them singletons. The specimen sequenced was memory CD4+ T cells from PBMCs. The receptors derive from a man aged 18 to 29 in good health. Some clones in this sample may be carry-over from other donors' samples. Both conserved end residues are part of each CDR3. A D gene is named only where the DNA matches it firmly. Clone size is given for some rows only: seen once, a few or many times, or a class if the clone is expanded.

>-|TRBJ1-4|-|TRBV28
TGTGCCAGCAGTTTACAAGGGGCTCGGGAAAAACTGTTTTTT
CASSLQGAREKLFF
>TRBD1|TRBJ2-7|-|TRBV30
TGTGCCTGGAGAGCCGGGACAGGGGTCACCTACGAGCAGTACTTC
CAWRAGTGVTYEQYF
>TRBD2|TRBJ2-7|-|TRBV7-9
TGTGCCAGCAGCTACAGGGCTAGCGGGATGGGCGAGCAGTACTTC
CASSYRASGMGEQYF
>-|TRBJ2-1|few|TRBV7-6
TGTGCCAGCAGCTTAGGGGGCGCGGGCAATGAGCAGTTCTTC
CASSLGGAGNEQFF
>-|TRBJ2-2|-|TRBV6-4
TGTGCCAGCAGTGAAAGAAGAGGGTCCGCCGGGGAGCTGTTTTTT
CASSERRGSAGELFF
>TRBD1|TRBJ2-7|-|TRBV5-1
TGCGCCAGCAGCGAGGGACAGGGGGCGGAAGAGCAGTACTTC
CASSEGQGAEEQYF
>-|TRBJ1-5|-|TRBV28
TGTGCCAGCGAGGCCCCTGGGGGCAATCAGCCCCAGCATTTT
CASEAPGGNQPQHF
>TRBD1|TRBJ2-7|-|TRBV2
TGTGCCAGCAATCCATCGACAGGGGGCTACGAGCAGTACTTC
CASNPSTGGYEQYF
>-|TRBJ2-1|-|TRBV27
TGTGCCACCAAAGGCTCTTCTCCTAGCGTCGTTGAGCAGTTCTTC
CATKGSSPSVVEQFF
>-|TRBJ1-1|few|TRBV21-1
TGTGCCACCGGACAGGGGTGCACTGAAGCTTTCTTT
CATGQGCTEAFF
>TRBD2|TRBJ2-1|-|TRBV5-4
TGTGCCAGCAGCTTGCGACTAGCGGCTTACAATGAGCAGTTCTTC
CASSLRLAAYNEQFF
>-|TRBJ2-7|-|TRBV28
TGTGCCAGCAGTTTTGGCGGGGTAAGCTACGAGCAGTACTTC
CASSFGGVSYEQYF
>-|TRBJ2-1|-|TRBV5-1
TGCGCCAGCAGCTTGGAGGCCTGGGAGCAGTTCTTC
CASSLEAWEQFF
>-|TRBJ1-2|-|TRBV28
TGTGCCAGCAGTCCCTCGCAAGGGTATGGCTACACCTTC
CASSPSQGYGYTF
>TRBD1|TRBJ2-7|many|TRBV28
TGTGCCAGCAGGCGACAGGGAGTGGGCTACGAGCAGTACTTC
CASRRQGVGYEQYF
>-|TRBJ1-1|-|TRBV7-6
TGTGCCAGCAGCTTCGAAACTGAAGCTTTCTTT
CASSFETEAFF
>-|TRBJ2-5|few|TRBV6-6
TGTGCCAGCAGTTACCTGGGATCCGGCCAAGAGACCCAGTACTTC
CASSYLGSGQETQYF
>-|TRBJ1-1|few|TRBV4-2
TGTGCCAGCAGCCAAGAGGCCCCCACTCAGAACACTGAAGCTTTCTTT
CASSQEAPTQNTEAFF
>TRBD2|TRBJ2-3|-|TRBV4-1
TGCGCCAGTTGGGGTAGCGGGAGAGGCACAGATACGCAGTATTTT
CASWGSGRGTDTQYF
>TRBD1|TRBJ1-2|-|TRBV28
TGTGCCAGCAGTTCACAGGGGGTCTCTAACTATGGCTACACCTTC
CASSSQGVSNYGYTF
>-|TRBJ2-3|-|TRBV2
TGTGCCAGCAGGCCTCCTTCTAGCGTTAGCACAGATACGCAGTATTTT
CASRPPSSVSTDTQYF
>-|TRBJ1-5|few|TRBV11-2
TGTGCCAGCAGCCTCTCAGTGGGAGGCAATCAGCCCCAGCATTTT
CASSLSVGGNQPQHF
>-|TRBJ2-2|-|TRBV27
TGTGCCAGCAGTTTAAGGGTAGCGGCGAACACCGGGGAGCTGTTTTTT
CASSLRVAANTGELFF
>-|TRBJ1-3|-|TRBV5-1
TGCGCCAGCAGCTTGGCCCCACAGGCTATTGGAAACACCATATATTTT
CASSLAPQAIGNTIYF
>-|TRBJ1-2|-|TRBV10-3
TGTGCCATCAGAGGGGCAGGTAACTATGGCTACACCTTC
CAIRGAGNYGYTF
>TRBD1|TRBJ2-7|-|TRBV6-1
TGTGCCAGCAGTCCCCGACAGGGGGGATCCTACGAGCAGTACTTC
CASSPRQGGSYEQYF
>TRBD1|TRBJ1-1|-|TRBV7-3
TGTGCCAGCAGCCGTACAGGGGGAAGGACTGAAGCTTTCTTT
CASSRTGGRTEAFF
>TRBD1|TRBJ2-1|-|TRBV7-9
TGTGCCAGCAGCCGAACTGACAGGGGGCTCGGGAATGAGCAGTTCTTC
CASSRTDRGLGNEQFF
>TRBD1|TRBJ1-2|-|TRBV15
TGTGCCACCAGCAGTCAGGGGGCGGACTATGGCTACACCTTC
CATSSQGADYGYTF
>-|TRBJ1-5|-|TRBV4-1
TGCGCCAGCAGCCAAGGGAATCAGCCCCAGCATTTT
CASSQGNQPQHF
>-|TRBJ1-1|-|TRBV18
TGTGCCAGCTCACCCGGACAGCTTAACACTGAAGCTTTCTTT
CASSPGQLNTEAFF
>TRBD1|TRBJ1-1|-|TRBV27
TGTGCCAGCAGTCGATCGGGACAGGGGGACCACGCTGAAGCTTTCTTT
CASSRSGQGDHAEAFF
>-|TRBJ2-1|few|TRBV7-3
TGTGCCAGCAGCCTACAGTGGGGCAATGAGCAGTTCTTC
CASSLQWGNEQFF
>TRBD2|TRBJ2-2|-|TRBV7-3
TGTGCCAGCAGCTCACGGACTAGCGGGTTGAACACCGGGGAGCTGTTTTTT
CASSSRTSGLNTGELFF
>-|TRBJ2-7|-|TRBV5-1
TGCGCCAGCAGCTTCGATCTAGCAGGGGAGCAGTACTTC
CASSFDLAGEQYF
>-|TRBJ2-1|-|TRBV6-6
TGTGCCAGCAGTTACTCGTTGGTCCATGAGCAGTTCTTC
CASSYSLVHEQFF
>-|TRBJ2-2|-|TRBV7-7
TGTGCCAGCAGCTTAGCCGGACGAGACTACGACGGGGAGCTGTTTTTT
CASSLAGRDYDGELFF
>TRBD2|TRBJ2-1|-|TRBV28
TGTGCCAGCAGACTGACTAGCGGATATGAGCAGTTCTTC
CASRLTSGYEQFF
>-|TRBJ2-1|-|TRBV9
TGTGCCAGCAGCGTAGGAAGCGGATACAATGAGCAGTTCTTC
CASSVGSGYNEQFF
>-|TRBJ2-1|-|TRBV12-5
TGTGCTAGTGCCCAGGGGGAGGTTGGCTCCTACAATGAGCAGTTCTTC
CASAQGEVGSYNEQFF
>-|TRBJ2-3|-|TRBV7-2
TGTGCCAGCAGCGTAACCAAGGCCCATGATACGCAGTATTTT
CASSVTKAHDTQYF
>TRBD2|TRBJ2-3|-|TRBV11-2
TGTGCCAGCAGCCGCCGACTAGCGGGACTAACAGATACGCAGTATTTT
CASSRRLAGLTDTQYF
>-|TRBJ2-1|-|TRBV7-8
TGTGCCAGCAGCTCCTTGACCTACAATGAGCAGTTCTTC
CASSSLTYNEQFF
>-|TRBJ2-7|-|TRBV7-8
TGTGCCAGCAGCGAGAGTCCGGGCCCCCCTAAGGCGTACGAGCAGTACTTC
CASSESPGPPKAYEQYF
>TRBD2|TRBJ2-1|many|TRBV19
TGTGCCAGTAGTATAGGCCCCCCGACTAGCGGGAGGCCCGTGGCGCGGTTCTTC
CASSIGPPTSGRPVARFF
>-|TRBJ2-5|-|TRBV29-1
TGCAGCGTTGTAACCCAGCAAGAGACCCAGTACTTC
CSVVTQQETQYF
>-|TRBJ1-3|many|TRBV2
TGTGCCAGCAGTGCCACAGGGCGAAACACCATATATTTT
CASSATGRNTIYF
>-|TRBJ2-7|-|TRBV15
TGTGCCACCAGCGTCCAATTCCTACAGGGTCCCTACGAGCAGTACTTC
CATSVQFLQGPYEQYF
>-|TRBJ2-7|-|TRBV5-1
TGCGCCAGCAGCTTGGACAGGGAGGATTCCTACGAGCAGTACTTC
CASSLDREDSYEQYF
>-|TRBJ2-1|few|TRBV28
TGTGCCAGCAGTTTGGGTGGGAGTAGGCCTAGGGAGCAGTTCTTC
CASSLGGSRPREQFF
>-|TRBJ1-2|few|TRBV5-6
TGTGCCAGCAGCCCGGACACGGACTATGGCTACACCTTC
CASSPDTDYGYTF
>TRBD2|TRBJ2-7|-|TRBV4-3
TGCGCCAGCAGCCAAGAGAGCGGGGGCTACGAGCAGTACTTC
CASSQESGGYEQYF
>-|TRBJ2-1|-|TRBV5-1
TGCGCCAGCAGCTTGTCTAGACTAGGTATATACAATGAGCAGTTCTTC
CASSLSRLGIYNEQFF
>TRBD2|TRBJ2-1|-|TRBV7-2
TGTGCCAGCAGCCCGCCGGGACTAGCGGGAGGAGTAGCCTACAATGAGCAGTTCTTC
CASSPPGLAGGVAYNEQFF
>-|TRBJ2-2|-|TRBV7-9
TGTGCCAGCAGCTTACTCACAATCGGGGAGCTGTTTTTT
CASSLLTIGELFF
>-|TRBJ2-3|-|TRBV29-1
TGCAGCGTTGTTCGGGGGGCACCCACAGATACGCAGTATTTT
CSVVRGAPTDTQYF
>-|TRBJ2-2|-|TRBV27
TGTGCCAGCAGTCTCTACAGGGATTCCGGGGAGCTGCTTTTT
CASSLYRDSGELLF
>-|TRBJ1-5|-|TRBV9
TGTGCCAGCAGCGGGGAGGGACACACTATCAGCCCCCAGCATTTT
CASSGEGHTISPQHF
>-|TRBJ2-7|-|TRBV29-1
TGCAGCGTTCTAAAACTCGAGCGGCTTTCCTACGAGCAGTACTTC
CSVLKLERLSYEQYF
>-|TRBJ2-7|-|TRBV13
TGTGCCAGCAGCTTTCACTGGGACTCCTACTACGAGCAGTACTTC
CASSFHWDSYYEQYF